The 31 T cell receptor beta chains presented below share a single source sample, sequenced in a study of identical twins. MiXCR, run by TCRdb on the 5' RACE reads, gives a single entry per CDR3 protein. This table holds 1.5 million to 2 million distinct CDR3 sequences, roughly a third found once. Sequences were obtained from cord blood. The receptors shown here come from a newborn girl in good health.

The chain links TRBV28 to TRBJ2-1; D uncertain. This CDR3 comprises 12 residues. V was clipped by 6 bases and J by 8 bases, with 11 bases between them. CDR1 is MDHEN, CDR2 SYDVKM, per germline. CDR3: CASRLTVDEQFF. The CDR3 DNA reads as TGTGCCAGCAGACTAACGGTCGATGAGCAGTTCTTC.

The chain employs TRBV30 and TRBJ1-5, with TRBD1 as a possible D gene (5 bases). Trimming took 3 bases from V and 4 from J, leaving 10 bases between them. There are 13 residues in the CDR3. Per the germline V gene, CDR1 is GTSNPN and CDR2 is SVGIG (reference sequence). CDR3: CAWSRRQNQPQHF. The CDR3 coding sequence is TGTGCCTGGAGCCGTCGACAGAATCAGCCCCAGCATTTT. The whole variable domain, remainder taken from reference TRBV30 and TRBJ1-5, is SQTIHQWPATLVQPVGSPLSLECTVEGTSNPNLYWYRQAAGRGLQLLFYSVGIGQISSEVPQNLSASRPQDRQFILSSKKLLLSDSGFYLCAWSRRQNQPQHFGDGTRLSIL.

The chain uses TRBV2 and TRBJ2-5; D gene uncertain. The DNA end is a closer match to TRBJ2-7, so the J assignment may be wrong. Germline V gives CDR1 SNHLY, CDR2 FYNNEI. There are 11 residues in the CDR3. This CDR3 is CASSDTNEQYF. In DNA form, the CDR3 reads TGTGCCAGCAGTGATACCAACGAGCAGTACTTC.

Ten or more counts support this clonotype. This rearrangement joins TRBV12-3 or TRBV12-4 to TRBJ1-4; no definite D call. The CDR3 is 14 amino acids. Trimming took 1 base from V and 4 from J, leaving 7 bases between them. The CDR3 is CASSLGPFNEKLFF. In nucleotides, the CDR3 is TGTGCCAGCAGTTTAGGGCCCTTTAATGAAAAACTGTTTTTT.

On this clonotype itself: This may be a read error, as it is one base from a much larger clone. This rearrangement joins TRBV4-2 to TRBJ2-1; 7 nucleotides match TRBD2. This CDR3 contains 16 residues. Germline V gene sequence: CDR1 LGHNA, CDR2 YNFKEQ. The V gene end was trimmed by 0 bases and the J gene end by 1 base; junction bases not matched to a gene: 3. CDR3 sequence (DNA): TGTGCCAGCAGCCAAGAGGCTAGCGGTTCCTACAATGAGCAGTTCTTC. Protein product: CASSQEASGSYNEQFF.

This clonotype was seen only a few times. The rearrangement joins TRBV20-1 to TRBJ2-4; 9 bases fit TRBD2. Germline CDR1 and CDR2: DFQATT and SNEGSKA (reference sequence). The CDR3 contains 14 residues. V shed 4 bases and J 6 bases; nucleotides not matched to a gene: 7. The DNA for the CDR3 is TGCAGTGCTATCTGGGCGGGAGGGCCAAACATTCAGTACTTC. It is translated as CSAIWAGGPNIQYF.

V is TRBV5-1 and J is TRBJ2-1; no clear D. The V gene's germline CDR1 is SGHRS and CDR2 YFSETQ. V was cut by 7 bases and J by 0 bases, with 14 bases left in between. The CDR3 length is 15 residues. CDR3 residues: CASAIMTSSYNEQFF. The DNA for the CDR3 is TGCGCCAGCGCCATCATGACGAGCTCCTACAATGAGCAGTTCTTC.

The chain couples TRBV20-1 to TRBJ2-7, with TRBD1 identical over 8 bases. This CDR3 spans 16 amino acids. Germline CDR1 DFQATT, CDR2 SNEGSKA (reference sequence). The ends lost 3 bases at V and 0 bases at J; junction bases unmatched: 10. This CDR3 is CSASPRGQAFSYEQYF. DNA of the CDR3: TGCAGTGCTAGCCCCCGGGGACAGGCCTTCTCCTACGAGCAGTACTTC.

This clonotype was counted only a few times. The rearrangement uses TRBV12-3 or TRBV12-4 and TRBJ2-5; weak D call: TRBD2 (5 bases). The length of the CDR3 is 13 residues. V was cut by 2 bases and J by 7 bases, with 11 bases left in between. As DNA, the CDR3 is TGTGCCAGCAGTTTACAGCCCCGGGGGACCCAGTACTTC. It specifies CASSLQPRGTQYF.

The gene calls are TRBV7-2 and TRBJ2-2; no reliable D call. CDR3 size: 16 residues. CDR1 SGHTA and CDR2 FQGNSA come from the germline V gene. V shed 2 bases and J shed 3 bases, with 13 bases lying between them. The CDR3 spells CASSLYARQDTGELFF. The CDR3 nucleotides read TGTGCCAGCAGCTTATATGCTAGGCAGGACACCGGGGAGCTGTTTTTT.

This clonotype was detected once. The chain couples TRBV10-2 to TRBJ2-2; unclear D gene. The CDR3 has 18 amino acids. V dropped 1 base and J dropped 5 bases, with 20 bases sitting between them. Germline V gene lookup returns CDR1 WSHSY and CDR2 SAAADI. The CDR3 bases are TGCGCCAGCAGTGAGTTCGCAGCCACCGTTGTACGAACCGGGGAGCTGTTTTTT. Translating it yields CASSEFAATVVRTGELFF.

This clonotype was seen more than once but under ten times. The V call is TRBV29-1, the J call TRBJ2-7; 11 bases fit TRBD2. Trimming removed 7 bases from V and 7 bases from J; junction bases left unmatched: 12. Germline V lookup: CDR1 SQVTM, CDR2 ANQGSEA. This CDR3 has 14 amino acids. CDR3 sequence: CSASILAGGIEQYF. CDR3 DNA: TGCAGCGCCTCGATATTAGCGGGGGGGATTGAGCAGTACTTC.

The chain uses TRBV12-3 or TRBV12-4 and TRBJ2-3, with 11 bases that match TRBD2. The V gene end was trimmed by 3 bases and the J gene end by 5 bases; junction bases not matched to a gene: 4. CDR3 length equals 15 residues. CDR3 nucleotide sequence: TGTGCCAGCAGTTTCGTAGCGGGGGGGAGAGATACGCAGTATTTT. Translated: CASSFVAGGRDTQYF.

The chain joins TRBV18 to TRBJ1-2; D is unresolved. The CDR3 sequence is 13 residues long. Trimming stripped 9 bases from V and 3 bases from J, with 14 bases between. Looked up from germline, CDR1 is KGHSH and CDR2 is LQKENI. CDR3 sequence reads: CASLPDGHYGYTF. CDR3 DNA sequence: TGTGCCAGTCTCCCCGACGGGCACTATGGCTACACCTTC.

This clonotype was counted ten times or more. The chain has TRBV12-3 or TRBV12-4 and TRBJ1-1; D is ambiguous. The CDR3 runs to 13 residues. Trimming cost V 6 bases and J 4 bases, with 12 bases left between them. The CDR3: CASSPRGGTEAFF. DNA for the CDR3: TGTGCCAGCAGCCCGCGGGGTGGCACTGAAGCTTTCTTT.

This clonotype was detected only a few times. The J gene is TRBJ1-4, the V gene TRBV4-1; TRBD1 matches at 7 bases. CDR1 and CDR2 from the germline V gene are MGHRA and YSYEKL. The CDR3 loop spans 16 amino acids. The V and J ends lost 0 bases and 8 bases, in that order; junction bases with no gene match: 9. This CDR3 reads CASSQDRSAGGEKLFF. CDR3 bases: TGCGCCAGCAGCCAAGATCGTTCCGCAGGGGGGGAAAAACTGTTTTTT.

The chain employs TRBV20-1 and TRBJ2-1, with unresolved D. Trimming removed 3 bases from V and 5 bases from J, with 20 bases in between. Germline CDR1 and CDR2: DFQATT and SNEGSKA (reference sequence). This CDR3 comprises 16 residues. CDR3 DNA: TGCAGTGCTAGGCTGAACCCCCCAATGCATCACAATGAGCAGTTCTTC. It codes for CSARLNPPMHHNEQFF.

DNA of the CDR3: TGCGCCAGCAGCTGGCCGGGCAGGGGAAGGAATGAGCAGTACTTC. It encodes CASSWPGRGRNEQYF. The chain recombines TRBV5-1 with TRBJ2-1; D is possibly TRBD1 (6 bases). The DNA matches TRBJ2-7 better at its end, which makes the J call doubtful. Germline V gene data show CDR1 as SGHRS and CDR2 as YFSETQ. The CDR3 has 15 residues.

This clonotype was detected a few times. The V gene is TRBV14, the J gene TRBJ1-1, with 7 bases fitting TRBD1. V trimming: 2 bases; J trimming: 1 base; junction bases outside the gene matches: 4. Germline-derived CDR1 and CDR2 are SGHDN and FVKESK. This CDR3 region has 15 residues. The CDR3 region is CASSQMTGWNTEAFF. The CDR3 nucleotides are TGTGCCAGCAGCCAAATGACAGGGTGGAACACTGAAGCTTTCTTT. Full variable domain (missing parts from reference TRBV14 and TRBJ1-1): EAGVTQFPSHSVIEKGQTVTLRCDPISGHDNLYWYRRVMGKEIKFLLHFVKESKQDESGMPNNRFLAERTGGTYSTLKVQPAELEDSGVYFCASSQMTGWNTEAFFGQGTRLTVV.

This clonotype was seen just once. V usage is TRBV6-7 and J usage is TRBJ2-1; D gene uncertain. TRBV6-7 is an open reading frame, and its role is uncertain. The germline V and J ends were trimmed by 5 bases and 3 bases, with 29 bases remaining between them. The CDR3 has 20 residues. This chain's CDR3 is CASSKPARRSTADIYNEQFF. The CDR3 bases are TGTGCCAGCAGTAAACCAGCGAGGAGAAGCACGGCCGATATCTACAATGAGCAGTTCTTC.

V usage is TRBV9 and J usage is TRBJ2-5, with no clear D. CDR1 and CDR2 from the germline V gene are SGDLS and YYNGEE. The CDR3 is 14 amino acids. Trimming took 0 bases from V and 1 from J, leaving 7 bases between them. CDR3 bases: TGTGCCAGCAGCGTAGTGGGTAGCCAAGAGACCCAGTACTTC. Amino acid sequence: CASSVVGSQETQYF.

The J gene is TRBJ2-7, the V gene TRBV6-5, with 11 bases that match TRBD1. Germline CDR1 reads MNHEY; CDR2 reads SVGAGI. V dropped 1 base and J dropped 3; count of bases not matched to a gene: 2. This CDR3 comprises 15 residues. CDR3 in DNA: TGTGCCAGCAGTTACTGGGGACAGGGGGGCTACGAGCAGTACTTC. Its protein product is CASSYWGQGGYEQYF.

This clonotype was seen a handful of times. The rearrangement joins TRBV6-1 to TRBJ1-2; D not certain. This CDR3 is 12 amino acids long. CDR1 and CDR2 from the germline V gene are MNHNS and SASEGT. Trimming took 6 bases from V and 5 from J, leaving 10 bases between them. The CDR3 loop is CASRKFGYGYTF. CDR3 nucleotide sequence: TGTGCCAGCAGAAAGTTCGGTTATGGCTACACCTTC.

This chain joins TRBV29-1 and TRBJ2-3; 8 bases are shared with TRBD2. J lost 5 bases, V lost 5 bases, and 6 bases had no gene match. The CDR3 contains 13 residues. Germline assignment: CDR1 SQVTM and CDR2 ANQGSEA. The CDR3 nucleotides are TGCAGCGTTAAGGCCAGCGGGAGAGATACGCAGTATTTT. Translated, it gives CSVKASGRDTQYF.

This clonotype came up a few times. The CDR3 loop reads CASSQDESRGYGYTF. For the CDR3, the DNA is TGTGCCAGCAGCCAAGATGAATCTCGAGGCTATGGCTACACCTTC. The chain combines TRBV4-2 with TRBJ1-2; D remains ambiguous. The V gene's germline CDR1 is LGHNA and CDR2 YNFKEQ. This CDR3 is 15 amino acids long. V shed 0 bases and J shed 4 bases, with 12 bases lying between them.

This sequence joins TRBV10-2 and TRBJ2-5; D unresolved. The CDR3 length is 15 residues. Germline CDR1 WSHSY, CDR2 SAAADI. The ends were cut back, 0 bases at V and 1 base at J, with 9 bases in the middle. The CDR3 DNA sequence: TGCGCCAGCAGTGAGTCGGGTAGAGTCCAAGAGACCCAGTACTTC. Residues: CASSESGRVQETQYF.

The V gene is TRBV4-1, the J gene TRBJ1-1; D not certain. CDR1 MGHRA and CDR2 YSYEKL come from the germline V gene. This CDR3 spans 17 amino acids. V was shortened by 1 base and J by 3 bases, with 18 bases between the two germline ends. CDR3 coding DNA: TGCGCCAGCAGCCAAGCGGGAGCTTTGGGCCGTGACACTGAAGCTTTCTTT. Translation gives CASSQAGALGRDTEAFF.

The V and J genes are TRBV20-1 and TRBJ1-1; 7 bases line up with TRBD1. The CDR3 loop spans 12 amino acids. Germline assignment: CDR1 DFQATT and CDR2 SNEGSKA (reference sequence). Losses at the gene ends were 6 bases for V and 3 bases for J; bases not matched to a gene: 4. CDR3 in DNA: TGCAGTGCCGACAGGGTGGACACTGAAGCTTTCTTT. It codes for CSADRVDTEAFF.

CDR3 loop: CSAPNGLAGGQETQYF. In DNA form, the CDR3 reads TGCAGTGCTCCCAACGGACTAGCGGGAGGCCAAGAGACCCAGTACTTC. This rearrangement joins TRBV20-1 to TRBJ2-5; 14 positions agree with TRBD2. The length of the CDR3 is 16 residues. The junction had 6 bases not matched to a gene; V was cut back by 5 bases and J by 1 base. Germline V gene lookup returns CDR1 DFQATT and CDR2 SNEGSKA (reference sequence).

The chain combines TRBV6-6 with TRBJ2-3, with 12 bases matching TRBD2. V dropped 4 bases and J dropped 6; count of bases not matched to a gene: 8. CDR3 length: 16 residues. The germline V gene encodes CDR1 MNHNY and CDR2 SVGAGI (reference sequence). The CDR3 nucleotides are TGTGCCAGCAGTTCCCTACTAGCGGGAGGATCGGATACGCAGTATTTT. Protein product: CASSSLLAGGSDTQYF.

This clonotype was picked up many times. CDR3 in DNA: TGTGCCAGCAGTGACCTACTAGCGGGGTCCACAGATACGCAGTATTTT. It yields the protein CASSDLLAGSTDTQYF. The chain joins TRBV27 to TRBJ2-3, with 10 bases aligning to TRBD2. The CDR3 runs 16 residues. V lost 5 bases, J lost 2 bases, and 7 bases stayed unmatched. CDR1 MNHEY and CDR2 SMNVEV come from the germline V gene (reference sequence).